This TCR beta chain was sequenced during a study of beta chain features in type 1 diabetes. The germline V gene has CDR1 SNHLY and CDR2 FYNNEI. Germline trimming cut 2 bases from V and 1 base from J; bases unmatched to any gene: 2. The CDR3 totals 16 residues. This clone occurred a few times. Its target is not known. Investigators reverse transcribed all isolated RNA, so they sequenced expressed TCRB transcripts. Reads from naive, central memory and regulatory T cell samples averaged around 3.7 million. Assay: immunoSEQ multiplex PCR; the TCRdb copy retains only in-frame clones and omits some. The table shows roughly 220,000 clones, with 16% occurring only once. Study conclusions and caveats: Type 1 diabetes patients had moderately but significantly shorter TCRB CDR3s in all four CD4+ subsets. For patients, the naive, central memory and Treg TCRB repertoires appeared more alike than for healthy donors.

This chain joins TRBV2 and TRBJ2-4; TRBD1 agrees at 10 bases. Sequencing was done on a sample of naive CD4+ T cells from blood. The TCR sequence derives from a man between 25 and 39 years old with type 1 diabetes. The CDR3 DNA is TGTGCCAGCAGTGAACGGGACAGGGGCGCCAAAAACATTCAGTACTTC. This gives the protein CASSERDRGAKNIQYF.